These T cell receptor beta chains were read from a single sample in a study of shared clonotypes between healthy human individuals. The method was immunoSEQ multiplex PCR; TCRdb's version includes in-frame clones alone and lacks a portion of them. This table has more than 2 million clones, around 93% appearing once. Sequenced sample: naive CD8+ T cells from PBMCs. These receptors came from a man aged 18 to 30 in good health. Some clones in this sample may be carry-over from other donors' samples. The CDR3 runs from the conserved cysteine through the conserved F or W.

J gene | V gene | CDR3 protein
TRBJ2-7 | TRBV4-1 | CASSQSGTANYEQYF
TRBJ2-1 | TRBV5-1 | CASSLEGIDSYNEQFF
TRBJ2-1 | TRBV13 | CASSPLGRAYNEQFF
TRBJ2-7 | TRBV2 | CASSRGAGGRYEQYF
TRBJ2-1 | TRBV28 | CASSLSSGIRDGGLSSGIRDEQFF
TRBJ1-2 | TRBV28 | CASSLDSSYGYTF
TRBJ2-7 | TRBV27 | CASSLQWLGGLEQYF
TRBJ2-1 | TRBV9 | CASSVGGLGEQFF
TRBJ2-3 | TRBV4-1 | CASSQVKGIGGSVDTQYF
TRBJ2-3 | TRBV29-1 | CSVLAGGPDTQYF
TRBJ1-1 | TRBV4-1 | CASSQQGAPFDAFF
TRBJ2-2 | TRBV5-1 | CATSSGKDYTGELFF
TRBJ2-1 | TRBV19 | CASSIQGFGNEQFF
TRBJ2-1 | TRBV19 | CASSIGLAAYNEQFF
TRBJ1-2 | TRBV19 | CASTGGQGLGGYTF
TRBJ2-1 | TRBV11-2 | CASSIAGGKYNEQFF
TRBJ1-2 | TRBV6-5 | CASSPLGRGYGYTF
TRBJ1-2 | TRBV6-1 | CASSEGALGGYGYTF
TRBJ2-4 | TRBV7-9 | CASSLPPGLAGARNIQYF
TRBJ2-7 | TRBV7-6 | CASSQGTGRYEQYF
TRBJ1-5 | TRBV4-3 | CASSQEAGSNQPQHF
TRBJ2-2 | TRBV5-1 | CASSLLGHMRTGELFF
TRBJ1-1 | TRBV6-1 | CASSLDIPTEAFF
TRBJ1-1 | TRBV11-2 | CASSLVGTKITEAFF
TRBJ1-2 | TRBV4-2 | CASSQVPAFYGYTF
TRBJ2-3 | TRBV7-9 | CASINPRLVSTDTQYF
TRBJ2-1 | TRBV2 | CASSAWSGRAENEQFF
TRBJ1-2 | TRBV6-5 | CASSYSSAGLDGYTF
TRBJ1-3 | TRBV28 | CASSLRERVFGNTIYF
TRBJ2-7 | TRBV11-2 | CASSSRAGSYEQYF
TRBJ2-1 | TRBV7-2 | CASSFDIASRFIEQFF
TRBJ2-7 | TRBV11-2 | CASSSGRIYEQYF
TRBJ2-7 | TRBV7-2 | CASSSLAGGSGNEQYF
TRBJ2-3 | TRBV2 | CASNADRGADTQYF
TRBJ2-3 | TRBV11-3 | CASSPRQGGTDTQYF
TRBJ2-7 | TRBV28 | CASSSRAVGYEQYF
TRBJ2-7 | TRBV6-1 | CASSEARAGGSYEQYF
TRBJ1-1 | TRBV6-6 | CASSLTTGITEAFF
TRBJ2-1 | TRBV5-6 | CASTWGSAGGYNEQFF
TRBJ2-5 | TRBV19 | CASSHPGTTGVDGETQYF
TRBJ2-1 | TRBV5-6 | CASSLLTGTYNEQFF
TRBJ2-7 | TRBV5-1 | CASSAGLADRYEQYF
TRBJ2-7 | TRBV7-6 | CASSPSLTSGLSYEQYF
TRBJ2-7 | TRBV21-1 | CASSKDGCGEWGDSYEQYF
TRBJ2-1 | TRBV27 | CASTPRTGSSYNEQFF
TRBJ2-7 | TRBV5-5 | CASGAYEQYF
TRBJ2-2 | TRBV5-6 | CASSLSATGELFF